Below are 27 T cell receptor beta chains sequenced from a single sample in a study of CD8 T cells in ankylosing spondylitis. Each CDR3 protein gets one entry after TCRdb re-called the 5' RACE reads with MiXCR. The repertoire holds tens of thousands of distinct CDR3 sequences, with more than 8.5% as singletons. Their specific antigens are unknown. Broader study findings: For ankylosing spondylitis blood, a TCR beta motif of seven to nine highly homologous variants appeared characteristic.

Sequences were obtained from blood, either unsorted or a sorted T cell fraction (not recorded which). These receptors were collected from a male donor with ankylosing spondylitis.

This clonotype was observed many times. CDR3: CSVEGMDGFMNTEAFF. CDR3 sequence (DNA): TGCAGCGTTGAAGGAATGGACGGATTTATGAACACTGAAGCTTTCTTT. The chain joins TRBV29-1 to TRBJ1-1; D ambiguous. Trimming left V 1 base short and J 0 bases short, with 15 bases between. This CDR3 spans 16 amino acids. CDR1 is SQVTM, CDR2 ANQGSEA, per germline. Complete variable domain (other parts from reference TRBV29-1 and TRBJ1-1): SAVISQKPSRDICQRGTSLTIQCQVDSQVTMMFWYRQQPGQSLTLIATANQGSEATYESGFVIDKFPISRPNLTFSTLTVSNMSPEDSSIYLCSVEGMDGFMNTEAFFGQGTRLTVV.

This clonotype was detected only a few times. The genes are TRBV20-1 and TRBJ2-3; D perhaps matches TRBD2 (6 bases). CDR1 and CDR2 (germline): DFQATT, SNEGSKA (reference sequence). CDR3 length: 15 amino acids. Trimming stripped 2 bases from V and 5 bases from J, with 17 bases between. The CDR3, as DNA: TGCAGTGCTAGAATTATAGCGGAGGCACGAGATACGCAGTATTTT. Translating it yields CSARIIAEARDTQYF.

In its sample, this clonotype was seen many times. The J gene is TRBJ2-1, the V gene TRBV5-6, with 11 nucleotides matching TRBD1. Germline V gene lookup returns CDR1 SGHDT and CDR2 YYEEEE. The CDR3 spans 18 residues. V was pared by 7 bases and J by 0 bases, with 12 bases of the junction left unmatched. Written as DNA, the CDR3 is TGTGCCAGCCTTAATGGCGCGGGACAGGGGGACTCCTACAATGAGCAGTTCTTC. The encoded protein is CASLNGAGQGDSYNEQFF.

This clonotype has a single count. The chain uses TRBV7-2 and TRBJ1-2; D possibly corresponds to TRBD1 (6 bases). V was clipped by 6 bases and J by 1 base, with 12 bases between them. Germline loops: CDR1 SGHTA, CDR2 FQGNSA. The CDR3 contains 14 residues. The CDR3: CASSSRQVNYGYTF. CDR3 nucleotides: TGTGCCAGCAGTTCTAGACAGGTTAACTATGGCTACACCTTC. Together with reference TRBV7-2 and TRBJ1-2, the CDR3 gives the full variable domain: GAGVSQSPSNKVTEKGKDVELRCDPISGHTALYWYRQSLGQGLEFLIYFQGNSAPDKSGLPSDRFSAERTGGSVSTLTIQRTQQEDSAVYLCASSSRQVNYGYTFGSGTRLTVV.

The genes are TRBV13 and TRBJ2-1; D not resolved. Germline V gene sequence: CDR1 PRHDT, CDR2 FYEKMQ (reference sequence). V dropped 0 bases and J dropped 3 bases, with 6 bases sitting between them. The CDR3 has 14 residues. Here the CDR3 reads CASSLGDHYNEQFF. As DNA, the CDR3 is TGTGCCAGCAGCTTAGGCGACCACTACAATGAGCAGTTCTTC.

V gene TRBV5-4 combines with J gene TRBJ2-7; D call uncertain. Trimming left V 4 bases short and J 5 bases short, with 16 bases between. Germline CDR1 SGHNT, CDR2 YYREEE (reference sequence). CDR3 size: 14 residues. The CDR3 DNA sequence: TGTGCCAGCAGCCCCCGGTCCCCGACCCACGAGCAGTACTTC. It specifies CASSPRSPTHEQYF. The full variable domain, its missing parts supplied by reference TRBV5-4 and TRBJ2-7, is ETGVTQSPTHLIKTRGQQVTLRCSSQSGHNTVSWYQQALGQGPQFIFQYYREEENGRGNFPPRFSGLQFPNYSSELNVNALELDDSALYLCASSPRSPTHEQYFGPGTRLTVT.

In its sample, this clonotype was seen a few times. The gene calls are TRBV19 and TRBJ2-7; D gene uncertain. Germline V CDR1 and CDR2: LNHDA, SQIVND (reference sequence). V lost 3 bases, J lost 4 bases, and 10 bases lay in between. The CDR3 runs to 13 residues. The CDR3 sequence: CASSIPGQYEQYF. The CDR3 nucleotides read TGTGCCAGTAGTATCCCCGGGCAATACGAGCAGTACTTC.

This clonotype was observed many times. The gene calls are TRBV6-2 or TRBV6-3 and TRBJ1-2; perhaps TRBD1 as D (6 bases). Germline CDR1 reads MNHEY; CDR2 reads SVGEGT. This CDR3 is built from 13 residues. V shed 7 bases and J shed 4 bases, with 13 bases lying between them. The CDR3 DNA follows: TGTGCCAGCACCCAGGACAGAAGCTATGGCTACACCTTC. Translating gives CASTQDRSYGYTF.

There are many counts of this clonotype. The chain links TRBV4-1 to TRBJ1-2; no clear D gene. CDR1 and CDR2 from the germline V gene are MGHRA and YSYEKL. The ends were cut back, 2 bases at V and 0 bases at J, with 10 bases in the middle. The CDR3 runs 15 residues. The CDR3 loop reads CASSQTDLANYGYTF. Written as DNA, the CDR3 is TGCGCCAGCAGCCAAACAGATCTAGCTAACTATGGCTACACCTTC.

This clonotype was seen many times. This chain joins TRBV13 and TRBJ1-3; D is unclear. The V and J ends lost 1 base and 0 bases respectively, with 4 bases between them. Per germline, CDR1 PRHDT and CDR2 FYEKMQ (reference sequence). The CDR3 covers 14 residues. For the CDR3, the DNA is TGTGCCAGCAGCTTAGAAGGCTCTGGAAACACCATATATTTT. Translated, it gives CASSLEGSGNTIYF.

This chain links TRBV5-4 with TRBJ1-1; TRBD1 matches 10 bases. The germline gives CDR1 SGHNT, CDR2 YYREEE (reference sequence). Trimming at V came to 4 bases and at J to 3 bases, leaving 12 bases not matched to a gene. The CDR3 length is 17 residues. The CDR3 coding sequence is TGTGCCAGCAGCCCGGTCGGACAGGGGGTTTGGGACACTGAAGCTTTCTTT. This translates into CASSPVGQGVWDTEAFF.

The table lists this clonotype with many counts. V gene TRBV14 combines with J gene TRBJ2-1; maybe TRBD2 (5 bases). Trimming pared 4 bases from V and 9 bases from J, leaving 13 bases between. This CDR3 is built from 13 residues. Germline CDR1 SGHDN, CDR2 FVKESK. CDR3 sequence (DNA): TGTGCCAGCAGCCCTCAATGGGCGGGTGAGCAGTTCTTC. It encodes CASSPQWAGEQFF.

This clonotype was found many times. The rearrangement uses TRBV5-1 and TRBJ2-7, with TRBD1 matching 8 bases. The V gene end was trimmed by 4 bases and the J gene end by 3 bases; junction bases not matched to a gene: 3. Germline CDR1 reads SGHRS; CDR2 reads YFSETQ. The CDR3 runs to 13 residues. CDR3 sequence: CASSAGQGYEQYF. CDR3 DNA sequence: TGCGCCAGCAGCGCCGGACAGGGCTACGAGCAGTACTTC.

This clonotype was detected once. The chain combines TRBV7-6 with TRBJ2-3; D gene unclear. Germline assignment: CDR1 SGHVS and CDR2 FNYEAQ. This CDR3 contains 13 residues. Trimming pared 5 bases from V and 4 bases from J, leaving 10 bases between. The CDR3 DNA follows: TGTGCCAGCAGCCCCCGGGCCCCAGATACGCAGTATTTT. The encoded protein is CASSPRAPDTQYF.

This clonotype was detected many times. The V gene is TRBV6-6, the J gene TRBJ1-6; D possibly corresponds to TRBD1 (5 bases). This CDR3 spans 12 amino acids. With 6 bases removed from V and 10 bases from J, the gap between germline ends came to 10 bases. CDR1 is MNHNY and CDR2 is SVGAGI in the germline V gene (reference sequence). The CDR3 bases are TGTGCCAGCAGAGCCGACAGATCACCCCTCCACTTT. Translation gives CASRADRSPLHF.

This clonotype was seen repeatedly, ten times or more. The rearrangement links TRBV7-9 to TRBJ2-3, with 8 positions matching TRBD1. The CDR3 contains 15 residues. The junction had 9 bases not matched to a gene; V was cut back by 5 bases and J by 5 bases. Per germline, CDR1 SEHNR and CDR2 FQNEAQ (reference sequence). CDR3 sequence reads: CASSPRTGSGDTQYF. The CDR3 DNA sequence: TGTGCCAGCAGCCCGAGGACAGGGTCGGGAGATACGCAGTATTTT.

This clonotype was counted many times. V gene TRBV5-1 combines with J gene TRBJ1-1, with TRBD1 as a possible D gene (6 bases). Trimming took 1 base from V and 2 from J, leaving 18 bases between them. Looked up from germline, CDR1 is SGHRS and CDR2 is YFSETQ. The CDR3 has 17 residues. CDR3 residues: CASSLNWVSQGNTEAFF. DNA for the CDR3: TGCGCCAGCAGCTTGAATTGGGTCTCACAGGGCAACACTGAAGCTTTCTTT.

Here the CDR3 reads CASSQPGQSDYGYTF. For the CDR3, the DNA is TGTGCCAGCAGCCAGCCGGGACAAAGCGACTATGGCTACACCTTC. The chain is built from TRBV4-2 and TRBJ1-2, with D tentatively TRBD1 (6 bases). Trimming took off 3 bases at V and 3 bases at J, with 14 bases between the two ends. The CDR3 is 15 amino acids. Germline CDR1 and CDR2: LGHNA and YNFKEQ.

V is TRBV5-1 and J is TRBJ2-7; tentative D call: TRBD2 (5 bases). Trimming cost V 0 bases and J 5 bases, with 12 bases left between them. The CDR3 consists of 14 residues. CDR1 and CDR2 from the germline V gene are SGHRS and YFSETQ. The CDR3 sequence is CASSLAGDGDEQYV. The CDR3 bases are TGCGCCAGCAGCTTGGCCGGCGACGGGGACGAGCAGTACGTC.

The chain couples TRBV9 to TRBJ2-7; D call uncertain. The CDR3 contains 10 residues. Between the trimmed V and J ends, which lost 6 bases and 5 bases, there was a span of 6 bases. Germline lookup yields CDR1 SGDLS and CDR2 YYNGEE. The DNA of the CDR3 is TGTGCCAGCACAGCCCACGAGCAGTACGTC. Encoded protein: CASTAHEQYV.

This clonotype was seen a handful of times. The chain recombines TRBV24-1 with TRBJ2-1; possible D gene TRBD2, 6 bases. V was clipped by 5 bases and J by 2 bases, with 9 bases between them. The CDR3 sequence is 14 residues long. Germline V gene lookup returns CDR1 KGHDR and CDR2 SFDVKD. Here the CDR3 reads CATSGRTTYNEQFF. The CDR3 DNA follows: TGTGCCACCAGTGGACGGACTACCTACAATGAGCAGTTCTTC.

This clonotype was observed a handful of times. The chain is built from TRBV30 and TRBJ1-2; unclear D gene. This CDR3 spans 11 amino acids. V dropped 0 bases and J dropped 8 bases, with 7 bases sitting between them. Per germline, CDR1 GTSNPN and CDR2 SVGIG (reference sequence). The CDR3 bases are TGTGCCTGGAGTGTACGCGTAGGCTACACCTTC. It specifies CAWSVRVGYTF.

This clonotype showed up just a few times. The genes are TRBV4-1 and TRBJ2-3, with 7 bases lining up with TRBD2. Germline loops: CDR1 MGHRA, CDR2 YSYEKL. J lost 2 bases, V lost 3 bases, and 8 bases had no gene match. This CDR3 has 16 amino acids. CDR3 amino acids: CASSHPTSEDTDTQYF. DNA for the CDR3: TGCGCCAGCAGCCACCCCACTAGCGAAGACACAGATACGCAGTATTTT.

This sequence joins TRBV12-3 or TRBV12-4 and TRBJ2-7, with TRBD2 matching 13 bases. The CDR3 has 15 residues. J lost 5 bases, V lost 6 bases, and 7 bases had no gene match. The CDR3 loop reads CASSGAGTSGNEQYF. CDR3 DNA sequence: TGTGCCAGCAGCGGGGCCGGGACTAGCGGGAACGAGCAGTACTTC.

Ten or more counts support this clonotype. The chain combines TRBV7-8 with TRBJ1-4; D not certain. V lost 1 base and J 0 bases, leaving 18 bases between the germline ends. The CDR3 runs to 19 residues. In germline, CDR1 is SGHVS, CDR2 FQNEAQ. The CDR3 sequence is CASSLVVRQIAATNEKLFF. The CDR3 DNA is TGTGCCAGCAGCTTAGTGGTCCGGCAAATAGCTGCAACTAATGAAAAACTGTTTTTT.

In this sample, this clonotype is large (0.1 to 1%). The CDR3, as DNA: TGTGCCAGCAGCCAAGGCAGGGGCACTGAAGCTTTCTTT. Protein: CASSQGRGTEAFF. The chain links TRBV14 to TRBJ1-1; possible D gene TRBD1, 6 bases. V lost 1 base, J lost 4 bases, and 7 bases lay in between. The germline gives CDR1 SGHDN, CDR2 FVKESK. The length of the CDR3 is 13 residues.

V and J are TRBV11-2 and TRBJ1-2; D is unclear. This CDR3 region has 14 residues. CDR1 is SGHAT, CDR2 FQNNGV, per germline. V lost 7 bases and J 8 bases, leaving 20 bases between the germline ends. The CDR3 here is CASILEGSSGGYTF. The CDR3 region has the DNA TGTGCCAGCATCCTTGAGGGTAGTTCGGGCGGCTACACCTTC.